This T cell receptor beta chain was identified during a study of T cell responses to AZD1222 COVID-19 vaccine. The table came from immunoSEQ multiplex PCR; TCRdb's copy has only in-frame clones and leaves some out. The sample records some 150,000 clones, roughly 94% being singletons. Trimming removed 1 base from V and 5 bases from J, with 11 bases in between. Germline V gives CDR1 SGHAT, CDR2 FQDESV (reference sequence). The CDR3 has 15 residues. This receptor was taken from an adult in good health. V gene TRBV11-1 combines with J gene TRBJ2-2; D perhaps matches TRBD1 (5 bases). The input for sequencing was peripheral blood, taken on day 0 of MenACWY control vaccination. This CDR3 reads CASSLEGQGTGELFF. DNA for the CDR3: TGTGCCAGCAGCTTAGAGGGTCAGGGAACCGGGGAGCTGTTTTTT.